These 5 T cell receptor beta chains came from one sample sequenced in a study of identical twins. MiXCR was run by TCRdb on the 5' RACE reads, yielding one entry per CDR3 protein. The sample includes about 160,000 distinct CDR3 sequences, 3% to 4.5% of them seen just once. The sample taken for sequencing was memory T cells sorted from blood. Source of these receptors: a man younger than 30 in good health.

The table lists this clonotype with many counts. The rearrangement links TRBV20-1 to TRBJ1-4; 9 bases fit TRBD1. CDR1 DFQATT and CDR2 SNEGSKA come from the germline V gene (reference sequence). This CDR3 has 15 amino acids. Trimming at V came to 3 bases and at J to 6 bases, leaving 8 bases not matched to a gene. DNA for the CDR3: TGCAGTGCTAGCAGACAGGGGGGATTTGATGAAAAACTGTTTTTT. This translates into CSASRQGGFDEKLFF.

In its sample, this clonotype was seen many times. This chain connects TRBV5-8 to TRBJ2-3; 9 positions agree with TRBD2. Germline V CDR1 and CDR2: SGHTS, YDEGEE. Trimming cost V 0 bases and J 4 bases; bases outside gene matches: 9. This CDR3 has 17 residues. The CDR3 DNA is TGTGCCAGCAGCTTGGATGTAGCGGGAGTGCATGCAGATACGCAGTATTTT. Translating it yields CASSLDVAGVHADTQYF.

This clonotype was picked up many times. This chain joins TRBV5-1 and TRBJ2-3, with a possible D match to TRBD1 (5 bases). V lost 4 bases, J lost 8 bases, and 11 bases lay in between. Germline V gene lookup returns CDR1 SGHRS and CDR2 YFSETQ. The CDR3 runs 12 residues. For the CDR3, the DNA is TGCGCCAGCAGCAGGTTGGGGCGTACGCAGTATTTT. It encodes CASSRLGRTQYF. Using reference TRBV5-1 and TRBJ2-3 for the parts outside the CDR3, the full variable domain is KAGVTQTPRYLIKTRGQQVTLSCSPISGHRSVSWYQQTPGQGLQFLFEYFSETQRNKGNFPGRFSGRQFSNSRSEMNVSTLELGDSALYLCASSRLGRTQYFGPGTRLTVL.

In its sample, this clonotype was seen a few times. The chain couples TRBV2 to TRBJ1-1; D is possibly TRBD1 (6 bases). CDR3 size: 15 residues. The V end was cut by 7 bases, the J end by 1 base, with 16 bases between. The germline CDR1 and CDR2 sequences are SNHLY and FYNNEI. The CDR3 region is CASMRKTGGNTEAFF. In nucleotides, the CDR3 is TGTGCCAGCATGCGGAAGACAGGAGGGAACACTGAAGCTTTCTTT.

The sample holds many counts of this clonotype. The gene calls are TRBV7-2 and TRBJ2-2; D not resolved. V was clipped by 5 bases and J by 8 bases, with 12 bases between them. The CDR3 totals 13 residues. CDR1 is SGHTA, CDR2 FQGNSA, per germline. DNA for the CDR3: TGTGCCAGCAGCGCCCGGATTTGGGGGGAGCTGTTTTTT. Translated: CASSARIWGELFF.